The 17 T cell receptor beta chains below come from one sample, sequenced in a study of blood T cell repertoires in COVID-19. Method: immunoSEQ multiplex PCR; TCRdb's copy keeps in-frame clones and lacks some. The sample holds about half a million clones; over 75% are singletons and the top ten take roughly 3.2%. Source material: peripheral blood. The source is a human donor in a cohort sampled during active COVID-19.

The chain employs TRBV27 and TRBJ2-3, with D maybe TRBD2 (5 bases). The CDR3 has 14 residues. Germline values: CDR1 MNHEY, CDR2 SMNVEV (reference sequence). The DNA for the CDR3 is TGTGCGAACTGGAGGTACTCTAGCACAGATACGCAGTATTTT. The encoded protein is CANWRYSSTDTQYF.

The rearrangement links TRBV19 to TRBJ2-3; possible D gene TRBD1, 5 bases. CDR1 is LNHDA, CDR2 SQIVND, per germline (reference sequence). The CDR3 covers 14 residues. V was trimmed by 4 bases and J by 4 bases, leaving 12 bases between them. CDR3 DNA: TGTGCCAGTAGTACACCGGACAACCCAGATACGCAGTATTTT. Amino acid sequence: CASSTPDNPDTQYF.

The chain recombines TRBV9 with TRBJ2-1; 7 nucleotides align to TRBD2. In germline, CDR1 is SGDLS, CDR2 YYNGEE. The CDR3 loop spans 18 amino acids. Losses at the gene ends were 0 bases for V and 6 bases for J; bases not matched to a gene: 15. The CDR3 region has the DNA TGTGCCAGCAGCGTAGACTGGGGGGGAACCCAAACACGCAATGAGCAGTTCTTC. Amino acid sequence: CASSVDWGGTQTRNEQFF.

The chain combines TRBV21-1 with TRBJ1-5. TRBV21-1 is a known pseudogene. The CDR3 sequence is 14 residues long. CDR3 in DNA: TGTGCCAGCAGCAAAGGGGGGGGTTCACCTCTTGAGCATTTT. It translates to CASSKGGGSPLEHF.

The chain combines TRBV5-1 with TRBJ1-2; D may be TRBD1 (5 bases). Germline loops: CDR1 SGHRS, CDR2 YFSETQ. CDR3 length: 13 amino acids. Deletions cut 0 bases from V and 8 bases from J, with 11 bases between. The CDR3 loop is CASSLDQGWGYTF. CDR3 bases: TGCGCCAGCAGCTTGGACCAGGGCTGGGGCTACACCTTC. The full variable domain, completed using reference TRBV5-1 and TRBJ1-2, is KAGVTQTPRYLIKTRGQQVTLSCSPISGHRSVSWYQQTPGQGLQFLFEYFSETQRNKGNFPGRFSGRQFSNSRSEMNVSTLELGDSALYLCASSLDQGWGYTFGSGTRLTVV.

This sequence joins TRBV18 and TRBJ1-2; 8 bases line up with TRBD1. After removal of 0 bases from V and 4 bases from J, the junction contained 1 base not matched to a gene. The CDR3 has 14 amino acids. Germline-derived CDR1 and CDR2 are KGHSH and LQKENI. The DNA of the CDR3 is TGTGCCAGCTCACCACCGGACAGGGCCTATGGCTACACCTTC. Translation: CASSPPDRAYGYTF.

The V gene is TRBV7-2, the J gene TRBJ1-4; unclear D gene. Trimming stripped 0 bases from V and 3 bases from J, with 5 bases between. This CDR3 has 14 amino acids. Germline lookup yields CDR1 SGHTA and CDR2 FQGNSA. CDR3 DNA sequence: TGTGCCAGCAGCTTAGCCGGTGCTAATGAAAAACTGTTTTTT. It translates to CASSLAGANEKLFF. The whole variable domain, remainder taken from reference TRBV7-2 and TRBJ1-4, is GAGVSQSPSNKVTEKGKDVELRCDPISGHTALYWYRQSLGQGLEFLIYFQGNSAPDKSGLPSDRFSAERTGGSVSTLTIQRTQQEDSAVYLCASSLAGANEKLFFGSGTQLSVL.

The chain is built from TRBV29-1 and TRBJ2-7, with 8 bases fitting TRBD1. The CDR3 runs 12 residues. Looked up from germline, CDR1 is SQVTM and CDR2 is ANQGSEA. The junction had 9 bases not matched to a gene; V was cut back by 8 bases and J by 6 bases. The CDR3 nucleotides read TGCAGCTACGAAACAGGGGGACGCGAGCAGTACTTC. This gives the protein CSYETGGREQYF.

V gene TRBV12-5 combines with J gene TRBJ2-2, with a weak D call TRBD1 (6 bases). The length of the CDR3 is 15 residues. The germline V and J ends were trimmed by 6 bases and 7 bases, with 18 bases remaining between them. The germline gives CDR1 LGHNT, CDR2 FRNRAP. As DNA, the CDR3 is TGTGCTAGTGGCCAGGGGCAGGGAAACGGCGGGGAGCTGTTTTTT. Protein product: CASGQGQGNGGELFF.

About this clone itself: A junction end diverges from the germline sequence, so it may reflect a read error. The V and J genes are TRBV7-7 and TRBJ2-3; 13 nucleotides line up with TRBD2. This CDR3 has 18 amino acids. Germline V gives CDR1 SSHAT, CDR2 FNYEAQ (reference sequence). The CDR3 DNA sequence: TGTGCTAGCAGCTTATTAGTCCGGACTAGCGGGAGTTCAGATACGCAGTATTTT. It codes for CASSLLVRTSGSSDTQYF.

Ten or more counts support this clone. The chain carries TRBV9 and TRBJ1-1; D not resolved. Germline values: CDR1 SGDLS, CDR2 YYNGEE. V was cut by 0 bases and J by 1 base, with 10 bases left in between. The CDR3 contains 15 residues. The CDR3 nucleotides read TGTGCCAGCAGCGTAGGATCGCTACCGAACACTGAAGCTTTCTTT. The encoded protein is CASSVGSLPNTEAFF.

The chain is built from TRBV18 and TRBJ2-7, with TRBD2 matching over 13 bases. Per the germline V gene, CDR1 is KGHSH and CDR2 is LQKENI. This CDR3 comprises 17 residues. After removal of 4 bases from V and 1 base from J, the junction contained 7 bases not matched to a gene. As DNA, the CDR3 is TGTGCCAGCTCACGGACTAGCGGGAGTGATATTTCCTACGAGCAGTACTTC. This encodes CASSRTSGSDISYEQYF.

This clone was observed a few times. V and J are TRBV4-1 and TRBJ2-1; D not certain. The V end was cut by 1 base, the J end by 0 bases, with 10 bases between. The CDR3 runs 16 residues. The germline CDR1 and CDR2 sequences are MGHRA and YSYEKL. The DNA for the CDR3 is TGCGCCAGCAGCCAAGGATCCGCGAGCTCCTACAATGAGCAGTTCTTC. This encodes CASSQGSASSYNEQFF.

By proportion, this clone is large. V and J are TRBV19 and TRBJ2-5; 7 nucleotides line up with TRBD1. CDR1 is LNHDA, CDR2 SQIVND, per germline (reference sequence). The CDR3 spans 13 residues. The junction had 7 bases not matched to a gene; V was cut back by 5 bases and J by 7 bases. CDR3 protein: CASSPQGFGTQYF. The CDR3 DNA reads TGTGCCAGTAGTCCACAGGGGTTTGGGACCCAGTACTTC. The whole variable domain, filled in from reference TRBV19 and TRBJ2-5, reads DGGITQSPKYLFRKEGQNVTLSCEQNLNHDAMYWYRQDPGQGLRLIYYSQIVNDFQKGDIAEGYSVSREKKESFPLTVTSAQKNPTAFYLCASSPQGFGTQYFGPGTRLLVL.

V is TRBV6-5 and J is TRBJ2-7, with 10 bases fitting TRBD2. The length of the CDR3 is 15 residues. The V and J ends lost 6 bases and 4 bases, in that order; junction bases with no gene match: 9. Germline lookup yields CDR1 MNHEY and CDR2 SVGAGI. For the CDR3, the DNA is TGTGCCAGCAGGGCTCTAGCGGGAGTTGGGTACGAGCAGTACTTC. Its translation is CASRALAGVGYEQYF.

V is TRBV30 and J is TRBJ1-1, with D tentatively TRBD1 (6 bases). Germline V CDR1 and CDR2: GTSNPN, SVGIG (reference sequence). The CDR3 contains 13 residues. V was pared by 3 bases and J by 1 base, with 9 bases between. CDR3 loop: CAWRRQENTEAFF. Here the CDR3 DNA reads TGTGCCTGGAGACGACAGGAGAACACTGAAGCTTTCTTT.

The rearrangement links TRBV4-1 to TRBJ1-5; 11 bases match TRBD1. This CDR3 comprises 15 residues. In germline, CDR1 is MGHRA, CDR2 YSYEKL. The trim removed 5 bases at V and 7 bases at J, leaving 7 bases unmatched. In nucleotides, the CDR3 is TGCGCCAGCAGCTCGGGACAGGGGGTCGAACAGCCCCAGCATTTT. Amino acid sequence: CASSSGQGVEQPQHF.